Following are 18 T cell receptor beta chains from one sample sequenced in a study of Graves' ophthalmopathy and Graves' hyperthyroidism. RNA served as the template for amplifying TCR beta CDR3 regions. A first-round RT-PCR used HTBI primers, followed by a second-round multiplex PCR. Using its own MiXCR run on the multiplex PCR reads, TCRdb lists one record per CDR3 protein. This table holds around 600,000 distinct CDR3 sequences, about 41% found once. The specimen was peripheral blood. These receptor sequences come from an adult man with Graves' ophthalmopathy.

In this sample, this clonotype turned up many times. The chain is built from TRBV29-1 and TRBJ1-2; 9 nucleotides line up with TRBD1. The CDR3 is 13 amino acids. Per germline, CDR1 SQVTM and CDR2 ANQGSEA. Unmatched junction bases numbered 9, after V lost 6 bases and J lost 7 bases. CDR3 in amino acids: CSVPGTGLSGYTF. As DNA, the CDR3 is TGCAGCGTCCCCGGGACAGGGCTCTCTGGCTACACCTTC.

On this clonotype: This may be a read error, as it is one base from a much larger clone. V gene TRBV2 combines with J gene TRBJ1-1, with a tentative D call TRBD1 (6 bases). The length of the CDR3 is 14 residues. In germline, CDR1 is SNHLY, CDR2 FYNNEI. Trimming left V 8 bases short and J 3 bases short, with 16 bases between. The CDR3 DNA is TGTGCCAGCGGTTACGCCGGGGGCCACACTGAAGCTTTCTTT. Protein: CASGYAGGHTEAFF.

The chain combines TRBV6-1 with TRBJ2-7, with 7 bases identical to TRBD1. The CDR3 sequence is 15 residues long. Trimming removed 8 bases from V and 2 bases from J; junction bases left unmatched: 12. CDR1 is MNHNS, CDR2 SASEGT, per germline. CDR3 in amino acids: CASSSPGTEAYEQYF. The CDR3 DNA reads as TGTGCCAGCTCCTCCCCCGGGACAGAAGCCTACGAGCAGTACTTC.

The chain couples TRBV29-1 to TRBJ1-3, with D unresolved. This CDR3 contains 13 residues. Germline CDR1 SQVTM, CDR2 ANQGSEA. V gave up 0 bases and J gave up 8 bases, with 11 bases separating them. CDR3 residues: CSVEEGYGYTIYF. The CDR3 DNA follows: TGCAGCGTTGAAGAGGGCTATGGCTACACCATATATTTT.

This clonotype was seen repeatedly, ten times or more. This sequence joins TRBV10-3 and TRBJ1-6; 11 positions agree with TRBD1. In germline, CDR1 is ENHRY, CDR2 SYGVKD. The CDR3 is made up of 15 amino acids. V trimming: 10 bases; J trimming: 6 bases; junction bases outside the gene matches: 8. Here the CDR3 reads CASRGQGAVNSPLHF. The CDR3 DNA follows: TGTGCCAGCAGAGGACAGGGGGCCGTTAATTCACCCCTCCACTTT.

This clonotype was seen a single time. The chain links TRBV10-3 to TRBJ1-5; the D gene is possibly TRBD1 (6 bases). Germline values: CDR1 ENHRY, CDR2 SYGVKD. Trimming cost V 10 bases and J 5 bases, with 18 bases left between them. This CDR3 contains 14 residues. The CDR3 nucleotides are TGTGCCAGCAGCACTGATCAGGGGTATCAGCCCCAGCATTTT. Translated: CASSTDQGYQPQHF.

This clonotype was seen a single time. A much larger clone lies one base from this, so it may be a read error. This rearrangement joins TRBV12-3 or TRBV12-4 to TRBJ2-5, with TRBD1 as a possible D gene (5 bases). There are 14 residues in the CDR3. The V end was cut by 0 bases, the J end by 6 bases, with 11 bases between. CDR3 amino acids: CASSLALGHQTQYF. The DNA for the CDR3 is TGTGCCAGCAGTTTAGCGCTAGGACATCAGACCCAGTACTTC.

This clonotype was counted ten times or more. The V call is TRBV12-3 or TRBV12-4, the J call TRBJ1-4; D perhaps matches TRBD1 (6 bases). This CDR3 is 15 amino acids long. V lost 5 bases and J lost 5, with 15 bases in between. The CDR3 loop reads CASSPPGTSNEKLFF. Written as DNA, the CDR3 is TGTGCCAGCAGTCCACCAGGGACATCAAATGAAAAACTGTTTTTT.

Notes on this clonotype: This clone may be a read error of a much larger clone one base away. The conserved final phenylalanine or tryptophan is absent from the CDR3, which likely points to a read error. The V and J genes are TRBV4-3 and TRBJ2-5; D unresolved. Trimming shortened V by 10 bases and J by 5 bases, and 17 bases separated the two germline ends. Germline V gene sequence: CDR1 LGHNA, CDR2 YSLEER. The CDR3 length is 13 residues. The CDR3 loop reads CATAKSIVETQYV. The CDR3 DNA reads as TGCGCCACCGCAAAGAGTATTGTCGAGACCCAGTACGTC.

As concerns this clonotype: Germline is not matched at one junction end, which may reflect a read error. This chain connects TRBV11-1 to TRBJ1-2; 9 positions match TRBD1. The CDR3 is 15 amino acids. Germline V CDR1 and CDR2: SGHAT, FQDESV (reference sequence). The CDR3 DNA sequence: TGTGCCAGCAGCCTAGAGTCGACAGGGGGTTATGGCTACATCTTC. Translated, it gives CASSLESTGGYGYIF.

This clonotype was observed a single time. In nucleotides, the CDR3 is TGTGCCACCAGTAGAACGACAGGGACCGGGGAGAACACTGAAGCTTTCTTT. This translates into CATSRTTGTGENTEAFF. The V and J genes are TRBV24-1 and TRBJ1-1; 7 nucleotides agree with TRBD1. V lost 6 bases and J lost 1; bases outside the gene matches: 13. Germline loops: CDR1 KGHDR, CDR2 SFDVKD. The CDR3 spans 17 residues.

This clonotype was seen only a few times. The V gene is TRBV20-1, the J gene TRBJ2-5; D is possibly TRBD2 (6 bases). V gave up 5 bases and J gave up 6 bases, with 19 bases separating them. The CDR3 is 14 residues long. The V gene's germline CDR1 is DFQATT and CDR2 SNEGSKA (reference sequence). CDR3: CSAPYGGGYKTQYF. CDR3 DNA: TGCAGTGCTCCATACGGGGGAGGCTATAAGACCCAGTACTTC.

Remarks on this clonotype: A much larger clone differs from this one at a single base, so this may be a read error. The chain combines TRBV7-2 with TRBJ2-5; TRBD2 aligns across 9 bases. CDR3 length: 16 amino acids. Germline V gene data show CDR1 as SGHTA and CDR2 as FQGNSA. The CDR3 spells CASSLFGGGAGEAQYF. In DNA, the CDR3 is TGTGCCAGCAGCTTATTCGGCGGGGGGGCGGGAGAGGCCCAGTACTTC. Full variable domain (missing parts from reference TRBV7-2 and TRBJ2-5): GAGVSQSPSNKVTEKGKDVELRCDPISGHTALYWYRQSLGQGLEFLIYFQGNSAPDKSGLPSDRFSAERTGGSVSTLTIQRTQQEDSAVYLCASSLFGGGAGEAQYFGPGTRLLVL.

This clonotype was seen many times. J is TRBJ2-7 and V is TRBV11-2; D is unclear. Germline V lookup: CDR1 SGHAT, CDR2 FQNNGV. V was clipped by 5 bases and J by 4 bases, with 9 bases between them. The CDR3 is 12 residues long. CDR3 protein: CASSGLDYEQYF. CDR3 in DNA: TGTGCCAGCAGCGGCCTGGATTACGAGCAGTACTTC. Variable domain in full (rest from reference TRBV11-2 and TRBJ2-7): EAGVAQSPRYKIIEKRQSVAFWCNPISGHATLYWYQQILGQGPKLLIQFQNNGVVDDSQLPKDRFSAERLKGVDSTLKIQPAKLEDSAVYLCASSGLDYEQYFGPGTRLTVT.

Turning to this clonotype: This sequence may be a read error, since a much larger clone differs from it by one base. The gene calls are TRBV7-8 and TRBJ2-7; D possibly corresponds to TRBD1 (6 bases). CDR3 length: 16 residues. Germline loops: CDR1 SGHVS, CDR2 FQNEAQ. The CDR3 spells CASSLDGDMSSYEQCF. The CDR3 region has the DNA TGTGCCAGCAGCTTAGATGGGGACATGAGCTCCTACGAGCAGTGCTTC.

About this clonotype: The junction departs from the called germline gene at one end, perhaps through a read error. The V and J genes are TRBV2 and TRBJ2-3; perhaps TRBD2 as D (5 bases). CDR3 length: 15 residues. Germline V gives CDR1 SNHLY, CDR2 FYNNEI. Here the CDR3 DNA reads TGTGCCAGCAGGGATCTGGGCCCTAGCACTGATACGCAGTATTTT. It yields the protein CASRDLGPSTDTQYF.

The chain combines TRBV10-2 with TRBJ1-4; D is perhaps TRBD1 (5 bases). The CDR3 has 14 residues. Looked up from germline, CDR1 is WSHSY and CDR2 is SAAADI. Between the trimmed V and J ends, which lost 6 bases and 8 bases, there was a span of 16 bases. The CDR3 sequence is CASRSGLGHEKLFF. The CDR3 nucleotides are TGCGCCAGCAGGTCGGGGCTGGGGCACGAAAAACTGTTTTTT.

This clonotype appeared a few times. The gene calls are TRBV7-8 and TRBJ2-7; the match to TRBD2 covers 13 bases. CDR3 length: 15 amino acids. V trimming: 4 bases; J trimming: 7 bases; junction bases outside the gene matches: 7. Germline lookup yields CDR1 SGHVS and CDR2 FQNEAQ. In DNA form, the CDR3 reads TGTGCCAGCAGCTCCCGACTAGCGGGAGGAGGAGAGCAGTACTTC. Its protein is CASSSRLAGGGEQYF.